A single sample is the source of the 2 T cell receptor beta chains below, sequenced in a study of blood T cell repertoires in COVID-19. Clones were sequenced by immunoSEQ multiplex PCR, and TCRdb holds only the in-frame ones, with some missing. The data contain roughly 430,000 clones, roughly 86% of them singletons. The sample was PBMCs or T cells enriched from blood (not recorded which). The receptors stem from a middle-aged woman with acute COVID-19.

The chain has TRBV27 and TRBJ2-7; D remains unclear. The V end was cut by 6 bases, the J end by 3 bases, with 9 bases between. CDR1 and CDR2 (germline): MNHEY, SMNVEV (reference sequence). This CDR3 contains 12 residues. CDR3 in DNA: TGTGCCAGCAGGAAACATGACTACGAGCAGTACTTC. It specifies CASRKHDYEQYF.

This clone was recorded only once. This chain links TRBV28 with TRBJ1-4, with 9 bases that match TRBD1. CDR1 is MDHEN, CDR2 SYDVKM, per germline. V was clipped by 6 bases and J by 10 bases; unmatched bases: 12. The CDR3 spans 15 residues. This CDR3 is CASSLGSGQGTKLFF. The CDR3 bases are TGTGCCAGCAGCCTAGGGTCGGGACAGGGTACAAAACTGTTTTTT.